This TCR beta chain was profiled in a study of identical twins. Study-level findings and limits: Weaker excess twin sharing was observed in beta out-of-frame sequences.

cDNA carried unique molecular identifiers, and a universal primer site was added by template switching. From the 5' RACE reads, TCRdb called clonotypes with MiXCR, one entry per CDR3 protein. Of around 670,000 distinct CDR3 sequences in the sample, roughly 6.2% were seen once. As concerns this clonotype: The antigen is unknown.

CDR3 size: 16 residues. Germline values: CDR1 MNHEY, CDR2 SVGAGI. V shed 0 bases, J shed 9 bases, and the junction held 8 bases outside the gene matches. Sequencing used naive T cells sorted from blood. The V and J genes are TRBV6-5 and TRBJ1-6, with 7 bases lining up with TRBD1. The TCR originated in a man between 18 and 29 years old in good health. CDR3 amino acids: CASSYSGRGGGSPLHF. Here the CDR3 DNA reads TGTGCCAGCAGTTACTCTGGGAGAGGGGGCGGTTCACCCCTCCACTTT.